In its sample, the clone carrying this T cell receptor beta chain was seen a few times. Its specificity is not known. 5'RACE template switching added a universal primer site and UMIs to TCR cDNA. One entry per CDR3 protein results from TCRdb running MiXCR on the 5' RACE reads. This table holds 100,000 to 150,000 distinct CDR3 sequences, approximately 14% found once. This specimen belongs to a study of T cells after yellow fever vaccination. Study-level information: Fractions of limited cellularity were prepared by means of SMART-Seq v4 Ultra Low Input.

Study results and limitations: Most clones from primary vaccination were detected again post-booster (about 95% CD4, 88% CD8). The secondary response was weaker but peaked faster, day 5 versus 15.

The sample was CD8+ T cells sorted from PBMCs, taken 5 days after the yellow fever booster vaccination. This sequence was found in a man younger than 35 who received the YFV17D yellow fever vaccine.

The CDR3 protein is CASSPGLSSGANVLTF. CDR3 nucleotide sequence: TGTGCCAGTAGCCCGGGTCTAAGCTCTGGGGCCAACGTCCTGACTTTC. The V call is TRBV19, the J call TRBJ2-6; D remains ambiguous. This CDR3 contains 16 residues. Trimming took off 6 bases at V and 0 bases at J, with 12 bases between the two ends. The germline CDR1 and CDR2 sequences are LNHDA and SQIVND (reference sequence).